This T cell receptor beta chain stems from a study of T cell repertoires in cytomegalovirus infection. Study-level information: Carrying CMV and the relevant HLA type showed in public TCR beta signatures.

Germline loops: CDR1 SEHNR, CDR2 FQNEAQ (reference sequence). The CDR3 loop spans 16 amino acids. V was pared by 5 bases and J by 4 bases, with 11 bases of the junction left unmatched. This clonotype was seen a few times. As yet, its antigen is unknown. TCRdb processed the reads anew with MiXCR; each CDR3 protein has one entry. The table includes about 830,000 distinct CDR3 sequences, around a third detected once. This specimen was cultured CD8+ T cells from PBMCs, taken from culture after CMV antigen stimulation. This clonotype was obtained from a human donor in good health (CMV status not recorded). Some clones in this sample may be carry-over from other donors' samples. The J gene is TRBJ2-7, the V gene TRBV7-9; TRBD2 matches 10 bases. The CDR3 region is CASSRHTSGAFYEQYV. The CDR3 DNA sequence: TGTGCCAGCAGCCGTCACACTAGCGGGGCATTTTACGAGCAGTACGTC.